This TCR beta chain was identified in a study of CD8 T cell repertoires and HIV-1 epitope variants. Across the study: T cells were stimulated with Twenty-five Gag and Nef peptides separately. Tested: three Gag epitope families, Nef HW9 and YT9. Study results and caveats: Eight or nine TCR beta clonotypes were antigen-specific, over five apparently recognizing autologous or escape variants.

With respect to this clone: What it recognizes is unknown. At one end, the junction sequence differs from germline, possibly due to a read error.

Survey-depth immunoSEQ sequencing covered TCR beta CDR3 regions. The assay was immunoSEQ multiplex PCR, and TCRdb's table has in-frame clones only and misses some. Of about 5,600 clones listed, roughly 62% are singletons. CDR1 and CDR2 (germline): MNHEY, SMNVEV (reference sequence). The CDR3 extends over 17 amino acids. Sequencing was carried out using cultured CD8+ T cells derived from PBMCs. The receptor was isolated from a male donor with HIV. The rearrangement uses TRBV27 and TRBJ2-7; TRBD2 might be the D (7 bases). CDR3 bases: TGTGCCAGCAGTCTATCCTATGGGGGGGCCAGCTCCTACGAGCAGTACTTC. It specifies CASSLSYGGASSYEQYF.